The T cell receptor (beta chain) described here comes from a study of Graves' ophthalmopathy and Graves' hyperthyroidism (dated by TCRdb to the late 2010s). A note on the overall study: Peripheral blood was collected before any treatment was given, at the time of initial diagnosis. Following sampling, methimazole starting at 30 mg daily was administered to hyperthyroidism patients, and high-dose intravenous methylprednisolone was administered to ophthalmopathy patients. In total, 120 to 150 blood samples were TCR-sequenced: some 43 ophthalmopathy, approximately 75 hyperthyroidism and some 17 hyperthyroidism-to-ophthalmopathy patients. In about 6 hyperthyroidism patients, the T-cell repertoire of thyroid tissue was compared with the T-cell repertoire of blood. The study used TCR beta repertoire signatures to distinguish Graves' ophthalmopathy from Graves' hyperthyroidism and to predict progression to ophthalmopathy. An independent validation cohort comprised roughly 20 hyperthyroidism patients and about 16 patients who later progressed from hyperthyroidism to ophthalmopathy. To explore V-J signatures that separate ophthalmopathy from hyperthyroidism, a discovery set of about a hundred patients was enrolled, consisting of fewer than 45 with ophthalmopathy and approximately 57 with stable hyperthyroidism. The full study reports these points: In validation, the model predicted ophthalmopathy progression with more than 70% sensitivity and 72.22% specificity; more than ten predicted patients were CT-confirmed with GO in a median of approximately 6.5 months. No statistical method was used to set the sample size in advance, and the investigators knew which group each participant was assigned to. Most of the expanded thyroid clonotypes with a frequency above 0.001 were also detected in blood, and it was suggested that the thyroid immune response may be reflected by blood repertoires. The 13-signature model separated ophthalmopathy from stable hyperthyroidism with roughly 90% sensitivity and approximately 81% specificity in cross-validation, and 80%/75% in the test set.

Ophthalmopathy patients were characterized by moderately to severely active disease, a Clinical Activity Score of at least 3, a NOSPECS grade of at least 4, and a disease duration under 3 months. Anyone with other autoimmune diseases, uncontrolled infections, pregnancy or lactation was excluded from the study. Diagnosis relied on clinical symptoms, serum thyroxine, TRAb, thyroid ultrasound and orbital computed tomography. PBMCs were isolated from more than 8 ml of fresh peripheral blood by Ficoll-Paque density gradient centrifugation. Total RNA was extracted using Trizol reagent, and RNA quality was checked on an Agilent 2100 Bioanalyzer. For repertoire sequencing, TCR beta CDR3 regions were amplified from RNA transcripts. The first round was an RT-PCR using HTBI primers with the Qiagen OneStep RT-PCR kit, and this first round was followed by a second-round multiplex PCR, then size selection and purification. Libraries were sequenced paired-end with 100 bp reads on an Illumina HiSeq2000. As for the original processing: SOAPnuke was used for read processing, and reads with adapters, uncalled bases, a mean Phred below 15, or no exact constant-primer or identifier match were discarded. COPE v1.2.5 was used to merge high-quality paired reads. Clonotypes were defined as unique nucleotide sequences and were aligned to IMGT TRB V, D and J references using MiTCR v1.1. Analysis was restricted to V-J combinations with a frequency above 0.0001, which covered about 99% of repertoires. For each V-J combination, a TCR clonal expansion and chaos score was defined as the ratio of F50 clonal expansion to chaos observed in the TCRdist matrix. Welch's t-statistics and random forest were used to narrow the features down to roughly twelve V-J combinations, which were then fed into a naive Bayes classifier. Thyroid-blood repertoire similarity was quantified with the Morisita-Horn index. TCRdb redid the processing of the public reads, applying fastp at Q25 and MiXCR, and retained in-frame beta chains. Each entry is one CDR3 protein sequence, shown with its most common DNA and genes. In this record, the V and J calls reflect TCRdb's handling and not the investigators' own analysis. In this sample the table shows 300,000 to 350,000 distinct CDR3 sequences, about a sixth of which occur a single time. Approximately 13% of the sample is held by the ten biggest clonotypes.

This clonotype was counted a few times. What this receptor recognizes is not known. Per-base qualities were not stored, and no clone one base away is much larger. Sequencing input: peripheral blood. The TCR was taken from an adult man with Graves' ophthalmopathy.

The CDR3 amino acid sequence is: CASSPLGLAGMKETQYF. The base sequence is TGTGCCAGCAGCCCGCTCGGACTAGCGGGGATGAAAGAGACCCAGTACTTC. This chain is built from TRBV7-2 and TRBJ2-5; 12 central bases correspond to TRBD2. Trimming accounts for 5 bases at V and 3 bases at J, while the number of junction bases matched to no gene is 10. The CDR1 and CDR2 encoded by the germline V gene are SGHTA and FQGNSA. Counted from cysteine to phenylalanine, this CDR3 has 17 amino acids. The read is trimmed to its CDR3 DNA, 51 bases read in frame from base 1.